This passage covers 14 T cell receptor beta chains from one sample sequenced in a study of neurological immune-mediated disorders. TCRdb reprocessed the 5' RACE reads with MiXCR, giving one entry per CDR3 protein. The sample shows fewer than 90,000 distinct CDR3 sequences, about 9.4% of them seen only once. Documented time point: longitudinal time-point 1 (baseline). Sequenced input: PBMCs. The receptors stem from a young man in good health.

Many counts were recorded for this clonotype. This chain connects TRBV7-2 to TRBJ2-5; 9 bases are a match to TRBD1. Trimming cost V 3 bases and J 5 bases; bases outside gene matches: 4. Germline assignment: CDR1 SGHTA and CDR2 FQGNSA. The CDR3 is 14 residues long. The CDR3: CASSFDRGVETQYF. CDR3 coding DNA: TGTGCCAGCAGCTTCGACAGGGGGGTTGAGACCCAGTACTTC.

This clonotype was found many times. The chain recombines TRBV7-7 with TRBJ2-3; possibly TRBD2 for D (5 bases). V was trimmed by 1 base and J by 2 bases, leaving 10 bases between them. CDR3 length: 15 residues. CDR1 and CDR2 (germline): SSHAT, FNYEAQ (reference sequence). CDR3 sequence: CASSLGSGITDTQYF. In DNA, the CDR3 is TGTGCCAGCAGCTTAGGGTCGGGGATCACAGATACGCAGTATTTT.

This clonotype has a count of ten or more. V is TRBV7-2 and J is TRBJ2-3; D tentatively fits TRBD1 or TRBD2 (5 bases each). CDR3 length: 15 residues. The germline V and J ends were trimmed by 5 bases and 6 bases, with 18 bases remaining between them. Germline V gene sequence: CDR1 SGHTA, CDR2 FQGNSA. The CDR3, as DNA: TGTGCCAGCAGCCCCCGGGACGCGACGGGGGATACGCAGTATTTT. It is translated as CASSPRDATGDTQYF.

As for this clonotype: At one end, the junction sequence differs from germline, possibly due to a read error. The chain is built from TRBV6-1 and TRBJ1-2; D might be TRBD1 (6 bases). The germline V gene encodes CDR1 MNHNS and CDR2 SASEGT. This CDR3 region has 12 residues. CDR3 sequence: CVSPDRNYGYTF. DNA for the CDR3: TGTGTCAGCCCTGACAGGAACTATGGCTACACCTTC.

This clonotype was detected ten times or more. V usage is TRBV5-1 and J usage is TRBJ2-5; D may correspond to TRBD1 or TRBD2 (5 bases each). CDR1 and CDR2 from the germline V gene are SGHRS and YFSETQ. The CDR3 runs to 15 residues. V was pared by 5 bases and J by 9 bases, with 23 bases between. CDR3 DNA sequence: TGCGCCAGCAGTGGGGATTTTTCGGGGACGCGGCCCCAGTACTTC. This translates into CASSGDFSGTRPQYF.

This clonotype has a count of ten or more. V usage is TRBV7-2 and J usage is TRBJ2-3; D is tentatively TRBD1 or TRBD2 (5 bases each). CDR3 size: 11 residues. V lost 6 bases and J lost 9, with 10 bases in between. CDR1 is SGHTA and CDR2 is FQGNSA in the germline V gene. Written as DNA, the CDR3 is TGTGCCAGCAGTAACGAGGGGACGCAGTATTTT. Encoded protein: CASSNEGTQYF.

This clonotype was counted ten times or more. The chain uses TRBV20-1 and TRBJ1-2, with TRBD1 matching 8 bases. The V gene's germline CDR1 is DFQATT and CDR2 SNEGSKA (reference sequence). The CDR3 consists of 14 residues. V shed 3 bases and J 6 bases; nucleotides not matched to a gene: 9. The CDR3 DNA follows: TGCAGTGCTAGCGGCAGGGGGCTTGGGGATGGCTACACCTTC. It is translated as CSASGRGLGDGYTF.

This clonotype occurred many times. V gene TRBV5-1 combines with J gene TRBJ2-1, with TRBD2 identical over 16 bases. The germline V gene encodes CDR1 SGHRS and CDR2 YFSETQ. V was clipped by 4 bases and J by 5 bases; unmatched bases: 12. This CDR3 is 19 amino acids long. The CDR3 coding sequence is TGCGCCAGCAGCCCACGCCGGGGACTAGCGGGAGGGCCGAACAATGAGCAGTTCTTC. This gives the protein CASSPRRGLAGGPNNEQFF. The full variable domain, rest sourced from reference TRBV5-1 and TRBJ2-1, is KAGVTQTPRYLIKTRGQQVTLSCSPISGHRSVSWYQQTPGQGLQFLFEYFSETQRNKGNFPGRFSGRQFSNSRSEMNVSTLELGDSALYLCASSPRRGLAGGPNNEQFFGPGTRLTVL.

This clonotype was observed at least ten times. The rearrangement uses TRBV5-1 and TRBJ2-7, with 9 positions matching TRBD1. The CDR3 is 13 amino acids. Per germline, CDR1 SGHRS and CDR2 YFSETQ. Trimming cost V 4 bases and J 5 bases; bases outside gene matches: 4. The CDR3 coding sequence is TGCGCCAGCAGCGTCTGGACAGGGGACGAGCAGTACTTC. Translating gives CASSVWTGDEQYF.

This clonotype showed up many times. This sequence joins TRBV7-6 and TRBJ2-5; 8 nucleotides match TRBD1. Trimming removed 4 bases from V and 7 bases from J; junction bases left unmatched: 8. The CDR3 is made up of 14 amino acids. The germline V gene has CDR1 SGHVS and CDR2 FNYEAQ. CDR3 in DNA: TGTGCCAGCAGCTCCAGGACAGGGACAGGGACCCAGTACTTC. It is translated as CASSSRTGTGTQYF.

This clonotype was recorded many times. V gene TRBV27 combines with J gene TRBJ2-1, with 9 nucleotides matching TRBD2. Trimming cost V 5 bases and J 6 bases; bases outside gene matches: 8. Germline V gives CDR1 MNHEY, CDR2 SMNVEV (reference sequence). This CDR3 is built from 15 residues. CDR3 region: CASSPGTSSLNEQFF. The CDR3 DNA reads as TGTGCCAGCAGTCCCGGGACTAGCAGCCTCAATGAGCAGTTCTTC.

Ten or more counts support this clonotype. V gene TRBV3-1 combines with J gene TRBJ2-3, with TRBD2 identical over 12 bases. Unmatched junction bases numbered 9, after V lost 4 bases and J lost 4 bases. This CDR3 has 17 residues. Germline values: CDR1 LGHDT, CDR2 YNNKEL (reference sequence). The CDR3 is CASSRRLAGVGPDTQYF. CDR3 sequence (DNA): TGTGCCAGCAGCCGAAGACTAGCGGGAGTGGGGCCAGATACGCAGTATTTT.

This clonotype was seen at least ten times. CDR3 sequence reads: CASSLSYGGTAYGYTF. The CDR3 coding sequence is TGTGCCAGCAGTTTATCTTATGGCGGGACGGCCTATGGCTACACCTTC. The chain links TRBV12-3 or TRBV12-4 to TRBJ1-2; the D gene is possibly TRBD1 (5 bases). This CDR3 has 16 amino acids. Trimming pared 2 bases from V and 4 bases from J, leaving 17 bases between.

This clonotype has ten or more counts. This chain connects TRBV7-2 to TRBJ2-1; D unresolved. The CDR3 is 12 amino acids. Germline CDR1 reads SGHTA; CDR2 reads FQGNSA. The ends were cut back, 1 base at V and 8 bases at J, with 6 bases in the middle. The DNA for the CDR3 is TGTGCCAGCAGCTTAGGCCCCGATGAGCAGTTCTTC. The encoded protein is CASSLGPDEQFF. The variable domain in full, completed from reference TRBV7-2 and TRBJ2-1, reads GAGVSQSPSNKVTEKGKDVELRCDPISGHTALYWYRQSLGQGLEFLIYFQGNSAPDKSGLPSDRFSAERTGGSVSTLTIQRTQQEDSAVYLCASSLGPDEQFFGPGTRLTVL.